The 12 T cell receptor beta chains presented below share a single source sample, sequenced in a study of blood T cell repertoires in COVID-19. Repertoires were generated with immunoSEQ multiplex PCR, while TCRdb's copy carries only in-frame clones and drops some. The sample holds 35,000 to 40,000 clones; 85% to 90% are singletons and the top ten take around 10%. The sample was peripheral blood. These receptors originate from a man in his 70s with acute or convalescent COVID-19.

This sequence joins TRBV19 and TRBJ1-5; TRBD1 aligns across 8 bases. Losses at the gene ends were 9 bases for V and 4 bases for J; bases not matched to a gene: 8. The CDR3 loop spans 14 amino acids. Germline lookup yields CDR1 LNHDA and CDR2 SQIVND (reference sequence). CDR3 nucleotide sequence: TGTGCCAGCCTGGACAGGGCAGAGAATCAGCCCCAGCATTTT. Translation gives CASLDRAENQPQHF.

V gene TRBV5-4 combines with J gene TRBJ2-7, with D possibly TRBD1 on 7 matching bases. Trimming stripped 4 bases from V and 1 base from J, with 12 bases between. Germline CDR1 reads SGHNT; CDR2 reads YYREEE (reference sequence). This CDR3 is built from 14 residues. The CDR3 loop is CASSRGTESYEQYF. DNA of the CDR3: TGTGCCAGCAGCCGGGGGACAGAATCCTACGAGCAGTACTTC.

The J gene is TRBJ2-2, the V gene TRBV5-1, with D perhaps TRBD2 (7 bases). V dropped 4 bases and J dropped 7 bases, with 14 bases sitting between them. CDR3 length: 14 residues. Germline lookup yields CDR1 SGHRS and CDR2 YFSETQ. CDR3 loop: CASSLHREGGELFF. The CDR3 DNA sequence: TGCGCCAGCAGCCTCCACAGGGAGGGCGGGGAGCTGTTTTTT.

This clone has more than one count but fewer than ten. The rearrangement uses TRBV6-2 or TRBV6-3 and TRBJ2-1; TRBD1 agrees at 7 bases. J gave up 11 bases and V 5 bases, and 15 bases lay outside the gene matches. Germline lookup yields CDR1 MNHEY and CDR2 SVGEGT. CDR3 length: 15 amino acids. The CDR3 DNA is TGTGCCAGCAGTCTACCAACAGGGGCGAGGGGCCAGCAGTTCTTC. It specifies CASSLPTGARGQQFF.

V is TRBV6-5 and J is TRBJ1-2; D perhaps matches TRBD1 (6 bases). V lost 6 bases to trimming and J lost 5 bases, with 13 bases between them. CDR1 is MNHEY, CDR2 SVGAGI, per germline. CDR3 length: 13 amino acids. CDR3 in amino acids: CASRPDRIYGYTF. CDR3 DNA sequence: TGTGCCAGCAGACCTGACAGGATTTATGGCTACACCTTC.

This chain links TRBV7-8 with TRBJ1-4, with D tentatively TRBD1 (5 bases). In germline, CDR1 is SGHVS, CDR2 FQNEAQ. Trimming took 2 bases from V and 0 from J, leaving 10 bases between them. This CDR3 is 16 amino acids long. The chain's CDR3 is CASSLRRGATNEKLFF. The CDR3 DNA reads TGTGCCAGCAGCTTAAGAAGGGGTGCAACTAATGAAAAACTGTTTTTT.

This sequence joins TRBV27 and TRBJ2-7, with D possibly matching TRBD1 (6 bases). The CDR3 covers 14 residues. Germline CDR1 MNHEY, CDR2 SMNVEV (reference sequence). With 4 bases removed from V and 0 bases from J, the gap between germline ends came to 10 bases. Here the CDR3 reads CASSSDRSSYEQYF. The CDR3 region has the DNA TGTGCCAGCAGTTCCGACAGGAGCTCCTACGAGCAGTACTTC.

The chain has TRBV14 and TRBJ1-2, with a weak D call TRBD1 (5 bases). Germline CDR1 and CDR2: SGHDN and FVKESK. The CDR3 spans 16 residues. V was trimmed by 5 bases and J by 0 bases, leaving 16 bases between them. CDR3 bases: TGTGCCAGCAGCACCCGCGGGGGAAGGGCTAACTATGGCTACACCTTC. Translation gives CASSTRGGRANYGYTF.

The rearrangement joins TRBV7-2 to TRBJ2-7; TRBD1 matches at 8 bases. The CDR3 is made up of 15 amino acids. V was clipped by 5 bases and J by 0 bases; unmatched bases: 6. Germline V lookup: CDR1 SGHTA, CDR2 FQGNSA. The CDR3 is CASSAGQVGSYEQYF. The CDR3 DNA sequence: TGTGCCAGCAGCGCGGGACAGGTGGGCTCCTACGAGCAGTACTTC.

V is TRBV5-4 and J is TRBJ2-1; TRBD2 agrees at 8 bases. Germline V gene sequence: CDR1 SGHNT, CDR2 YYREEE (reference sequence). The length of the CDR3 is 16 residues. Trimming at V came to 0 bases and at J to 5 bases, leaving 7 bases not matched to a gene. This chain's CDR3 is CASSLDGLAYDNEQFF. CDR3 nucleotide sequence: TGTGCCAGCAGCTTGGATGGACTAGCCTATGACAATGAGCAGTTCTTC.

The chain links TRBV7-2 to TRBJ2-3, with a possible D match to TRBD2 (6 bases). V shed 0 bases and J shed 4 bases, with 14 bases lying between them. Germline V gene sequence: CDR1 SGHTA, CDR2 FQGNSA. The CDR3 covers 16 residues. CDR3: CASSLAGASAADTQYF. CDR3 sequence (DNA): TGTGCCAGCAGCTTAGCAGGGGCTAGCGCTGCAGATACGCAGTATTTT. The full variable domain, completed using reference TRBV7-2 and TRBJ2-3, is GAGVSQSPSNKVTEKGKDVELRCDPISGHTALYWYRQSLGQGLEFLIYFQGNSAPDKSGLPSDRFSAERTGGSVSTLTIQRTQQEDSAVYLCASSLAGASAADTQYFGPGTRLTVL.

The rearrangement links TRBV14 to TRBJ1-6; 10 bases fit TRBD1. The CDR3 contains 17 residues. The germline V gene has CDR1 SGHDN and CDR2 FVKESK. The V segment lost 3 bases and the J segment 8 bases; nucleotides outside the gene matches: 10. CDR3 sequence: CASSHDYAGTGDSPLHF. The CDR3 nucleotides are TGTGCCAGCAGCCATGATTACGCCGGGACAGGGGATTCACCCCTCCACTTT.